These 4 T cell receptor beta chains were all obtained from the same sample, sequenced in a study of control samples from healthy donors and cancer patients. Sequenced by immunoSEQ multiplex PCR; TCRdb stores in-frame clones only, minus some. The sample holds around 120,000 clones; 90% to 95% are singletons and the top ten take about 1.7%. Specimen: PBMCs. Receptors were obtained from a man in his fifties or sixties with head and neck cancer.

The V call is TRBV7-2, the J call TRBJ1-3; D not certain. The CDR3 runs to 15 residues. Germline lookup yields CDR1 SGHTA and CDR2 FQGNSA. The germline V and J ends were trimmed by 0 bases and 0 bases, with 6 bases remaining between them. The CDR3 DNA sequence: TGTGCCAGCAGCTTAGCCCTTAGCTCTGGAAACACCATATATTTT. This sequence encodes CASSLALSSGNTIYF.

The chain carries TRBV6-5 and TRBJ2-3, with D maybe TRBD2 (7 bases). Germline V gene lookup returns CDR1 MNHEY and CDR2 SVGAGI. The V and J ends lost 6 bases and 0 bases respectively, with 10 bases between them. This CDR3 is built from 14 residues. CDR3 sequence reads: CASRAGASTDTQYF. In DNA, the CDR3 is TGTGCCAGCAGGGCGGGGGCTAGCACAGATACGCAGTATTTT.

The chain joins TRBV5-4 to TRBJ2-5, with 8 bases matching TRBD1. Germline assignment: CDR1 SGHNT and CDR2 YYREEE (reference sequence). With 2 bases clipped from V and 2 bases from J, the junction kept 8 bases outside the gene matches. CDR3 length: 16 amino acids. The chain's CDR3 is CASSLGTGGRQETQYF. DNA of the CDR3: TGTGCCAGCAGCTTAGGTACAGGGGGAAGGCAAGAGACCCAGTACTTC.

This clone was found once. CDR3 protein: CASSLEAAVNTEAFF. DNA for the CDR3: TGTGCCAGCAGCTTAGAGGCCGCGGTGAACACTGAAGCTTTCTTT. The chain combines TRBV11-1 with TRBJ1-1; D is uncertain. Trimming took 1 base from V and 0 from J, leaving 9 bases between them. The germline V gene has CDR1 SGHAT and CDR2 FQDESV (reference sequence). This CDR3 spans 15 amino acids.